These 3 T cell receptor beta chains originate from one sample sequenced in a study of blood T cell repertoires in COVID-19. Data came from immunoSEQ multiplex PCR; TCRdb stores just in-frame clones and leaves some out. In the table there are about 170,000 clones, over 80% of which are singletons. Sequenced: peripheral blood. These TCRs come from a woman of 80 years or more with COVID-19, enrolled during active disease.

The chain carries TRBV4-1 and TRBJ1-5, with 12 bases fitting TRBD1. In germline, CDR1 is MGHRA, CDR2 YSYEKL. This CDR3 contains 17 residues. V was clipped by 0 bases and J by 5 bases; unmatched bases: 5. CDR3 sequence: CASSQDLGQGAYQPQHF. Written as DNA, the CDR3 is TGCGCCAGCAGCCAAGATTTGGGACAGGGGGCTTATCAGCCCCAGCATTTT.

In regard to this clone: This specimen includes other DNA sequences encoding the same CDR3. The gene calls are TRBV5-1 and TRBJ2-5, with 9 bases aligning to TRBD1. J lost 3 bases, V lost 3 bases, and 3 bases had no gene match. The CDR3 totals 14 residues. Germline loops: CDR1 SGHRS, CDR2 YFSETQ. CDR3 nucleotides: TGCGCCAGCAGCTCAGACAGGGGGGAAGAGACCCAGTACTTC. Protein product: CASSSDRGEETQYF.

This clone was recorded once. The rearrangement uses TRBV5-1 and TRBJ1-2; D may be TRBD1 (6 bases). Looked up from germline, CDR1 is SGHRS and CDR2 is YFSETQ. Trimming removed 4 bases at V and 2 bases at J, with 15 bases between. The CDR3 consists of 15 residues. The CDR3 bases are TGCGCCAGCAGCCGAGACCGGGACAACAACTATGGCTACACCTTC. It yields the protein CASSRDRDNNYGYTF.